This T cell receptor (beta chain) was retrieved from a study of T cell responses to AZD1222 COVID-19 vaccine. Study context: Combined were second doses at about 4 or about 12 weeks.

Study-level findings and limits: Reports indicate that nearly half of spike-specific TCRs are directed at unmutated variant regions. The sample set comprised mostly white British donors with more females, and clonal diversity was possibly underestimated.

TCRdb keeps only in-frame clones here, not all; method: immunoSEQ multiplex PCR. This sample has around 140,000 clones, with approximately 92% found just once. Turning to this clone: What it binds is unknown.

Looked up from germline, CDR1 is SNHLY and CDR2 is FYNNEI. Trimming removed 2 bases at V and 15 bases at J, with 8 bases between. CDR3 length: 11 amino acids. This specimen consisted of peripheral blood, obtained on day 0 of AZD1222 vaccination. The TCR sequence derives from an adult in good health. V usage is TRBV2 and J usage is TRBJ1-6; unclear D gene. The CDR3 DNA follows: TGTGCCAGCAGTGAACAACATCACCTCCACTTT. It is translated as CASSEQHHLHF.